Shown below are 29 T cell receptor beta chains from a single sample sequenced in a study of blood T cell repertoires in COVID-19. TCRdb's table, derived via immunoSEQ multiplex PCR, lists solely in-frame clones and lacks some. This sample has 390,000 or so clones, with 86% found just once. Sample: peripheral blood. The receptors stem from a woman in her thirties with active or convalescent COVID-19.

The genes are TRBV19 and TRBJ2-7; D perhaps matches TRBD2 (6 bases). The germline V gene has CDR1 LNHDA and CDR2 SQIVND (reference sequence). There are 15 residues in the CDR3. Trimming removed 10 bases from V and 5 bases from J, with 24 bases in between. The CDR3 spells CATSTPRTGVNEQYF. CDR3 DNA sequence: TGTGCCACCTCAACTCCGAGAACGGGAGTCAACGAGCAGTACTTC. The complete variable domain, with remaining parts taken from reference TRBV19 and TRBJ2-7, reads DGGITQSPKYLFRKEGQNVTLSCEQNLNHDAMYWYRQDPGQGLRLIYYSQIVNDFQKGDIAEGYSVSREKKESFPLTVTSAQKNPTAFYLCATSTPRTGVNEQYFGPGTRLTVT.

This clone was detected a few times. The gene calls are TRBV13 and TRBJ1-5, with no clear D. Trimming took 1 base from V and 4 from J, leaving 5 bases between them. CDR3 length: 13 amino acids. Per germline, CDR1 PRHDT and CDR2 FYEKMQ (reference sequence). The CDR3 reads CASSLAGNQPQHF. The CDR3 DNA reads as TGTGCCAGCAGCTTAGCGGGTAATCAGCCCCAGCATTTT. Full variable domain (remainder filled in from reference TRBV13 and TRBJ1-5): AAGVIQSPRHLIKEKRETATLKCYPIPRHDTVYWYQQGPGQDPQFLISFYEKMQSDKGSIPDRFSAQQFSDYHSELNMSSLELGDSALYFCASSLAGNQPQHFGDGTRLSIL.

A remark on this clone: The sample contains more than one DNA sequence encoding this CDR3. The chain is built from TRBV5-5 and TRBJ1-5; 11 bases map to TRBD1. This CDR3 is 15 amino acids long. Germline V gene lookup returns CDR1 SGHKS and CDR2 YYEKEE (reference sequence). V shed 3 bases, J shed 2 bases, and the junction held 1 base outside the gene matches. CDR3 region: CASSWGQGGNQPQHF. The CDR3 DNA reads TGTGCCAGCAGCTGGGGACAGGGGGGCAATCAGCCCCAGCATTTT.

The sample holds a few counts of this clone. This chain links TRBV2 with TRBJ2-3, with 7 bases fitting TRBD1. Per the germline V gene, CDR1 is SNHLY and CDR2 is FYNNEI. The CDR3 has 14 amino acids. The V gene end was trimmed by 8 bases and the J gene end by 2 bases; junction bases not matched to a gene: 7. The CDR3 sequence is CASDREAVTDTQYF. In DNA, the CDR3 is TGTGCCAGCGACAGGGAAGCAGTCACAGATACGCAGTATTTT. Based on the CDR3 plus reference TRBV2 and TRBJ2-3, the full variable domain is EPEVTQTPSHQVTQMGQEVILRCVPISNHLYFYWYRQILGQKVEFLVSFYNNEISEKSEIFDDQFSVERPDGSNFTLKIRSTKLEDSAMYFCASDREAVTDTQYFGPGTRLTVL.

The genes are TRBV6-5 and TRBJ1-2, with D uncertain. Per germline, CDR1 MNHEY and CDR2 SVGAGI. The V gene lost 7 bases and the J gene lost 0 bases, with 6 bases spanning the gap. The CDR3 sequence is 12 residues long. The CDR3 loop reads CASKTTNYGYTF. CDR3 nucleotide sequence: TGTGCCAGCAAAACAACTAACTATGGCTACACCTTC.

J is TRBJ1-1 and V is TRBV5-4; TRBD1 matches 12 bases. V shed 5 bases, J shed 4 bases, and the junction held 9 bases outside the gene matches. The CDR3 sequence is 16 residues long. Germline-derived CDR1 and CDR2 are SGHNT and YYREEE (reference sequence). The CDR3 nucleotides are TGTGCCAGCAGAACCACCCTGGGACAGGGGGCCACTGAAGCTTTCTTT. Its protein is CASRTTLGQGATEAFF.

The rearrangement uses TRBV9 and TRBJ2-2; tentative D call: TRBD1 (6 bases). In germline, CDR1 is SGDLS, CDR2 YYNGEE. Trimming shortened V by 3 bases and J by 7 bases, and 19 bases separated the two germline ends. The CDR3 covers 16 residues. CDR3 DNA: TGTGCCAGCAGCGCCCCCGGGACACTATTAGACGGGGAGCTGTTTTTT. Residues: CASSAPGTLLDGELFF.

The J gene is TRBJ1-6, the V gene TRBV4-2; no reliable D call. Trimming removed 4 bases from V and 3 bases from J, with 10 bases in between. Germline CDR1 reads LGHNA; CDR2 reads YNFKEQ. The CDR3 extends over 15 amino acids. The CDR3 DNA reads TGTGCCAGCAGCCCTGTGCGGGGCTATAATTCACCCCTCCACTTT. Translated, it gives CASSPVRGYNSPLHF.

The CDR3 DNA follows: TGCAGCGTTGCCCCGGGACTAGCGGGACCCTACGAGCAGTACTTC. Translating it yields CSVAPGLAGPYEQYF. The V and J genes are TRBV29-1 and TRBJ2-7; 13 bases align to TRBD2. From germline, CDR1 is SQVTM and CDR2 ANQGSEA. Trimming took 4 bases from V and 2 from J; bases not matched to a gene: 5. CDR3 length: 15 residues.

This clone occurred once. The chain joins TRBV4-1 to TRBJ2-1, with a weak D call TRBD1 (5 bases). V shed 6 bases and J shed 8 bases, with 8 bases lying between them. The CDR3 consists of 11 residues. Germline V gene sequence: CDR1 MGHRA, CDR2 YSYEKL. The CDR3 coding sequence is TGCGCCAGCAGTCTCAGGGATGAGCAGTTCTTC. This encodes CASSLRDEQFF.

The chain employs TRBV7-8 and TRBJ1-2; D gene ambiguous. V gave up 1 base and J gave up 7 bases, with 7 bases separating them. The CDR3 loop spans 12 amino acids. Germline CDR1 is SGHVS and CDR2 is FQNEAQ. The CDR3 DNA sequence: TGTGCCAGCAGCTTAGTCGAGTCTGGCTACACCTTC. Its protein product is CASSLVESGYTF.

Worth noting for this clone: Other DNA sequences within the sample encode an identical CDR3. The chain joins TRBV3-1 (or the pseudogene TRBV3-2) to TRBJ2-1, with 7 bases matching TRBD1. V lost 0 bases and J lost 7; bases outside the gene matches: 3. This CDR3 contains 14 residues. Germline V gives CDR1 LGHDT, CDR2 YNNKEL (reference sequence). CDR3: CASSQDYRGNEQFF. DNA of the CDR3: TGTGCCAGCAGCCAAGATTACAGGGGTAATGAGCAGTTCTTC.

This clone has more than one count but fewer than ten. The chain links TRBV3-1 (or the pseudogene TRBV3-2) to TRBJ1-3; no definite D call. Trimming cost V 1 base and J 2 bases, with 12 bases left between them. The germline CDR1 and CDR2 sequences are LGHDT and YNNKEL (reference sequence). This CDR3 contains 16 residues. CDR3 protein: CASSQGATLPGNTIYF. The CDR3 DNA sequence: TGTGCCAGCAGCCAAGGGGCCACGCTCCCTGGAAACACCATATATTTT.

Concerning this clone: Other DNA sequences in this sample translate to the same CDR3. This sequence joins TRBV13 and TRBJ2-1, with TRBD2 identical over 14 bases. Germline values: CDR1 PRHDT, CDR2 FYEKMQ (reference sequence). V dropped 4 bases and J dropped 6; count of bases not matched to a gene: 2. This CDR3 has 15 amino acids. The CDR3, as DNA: TGTGCCAGCAGCTCGGGACTAGCGGGAGTCAATGAGCAGTTCTTC. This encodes CASSSGLAGVNEQFF.

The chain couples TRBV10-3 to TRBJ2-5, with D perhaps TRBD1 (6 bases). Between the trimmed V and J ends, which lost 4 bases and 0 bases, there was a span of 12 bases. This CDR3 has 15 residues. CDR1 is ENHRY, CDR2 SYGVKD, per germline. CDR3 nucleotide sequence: TGTGCCATCAGTGCCGCACCAGGGGACCAAGAGACCCAGTACTTC. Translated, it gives CAISAAPGDQETQYF.

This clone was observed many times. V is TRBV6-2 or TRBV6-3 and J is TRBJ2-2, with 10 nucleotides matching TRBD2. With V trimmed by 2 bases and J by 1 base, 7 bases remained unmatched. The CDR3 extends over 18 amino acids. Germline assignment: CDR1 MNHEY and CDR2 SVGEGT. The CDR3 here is CASSYGGLAELNTGELFF. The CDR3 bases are TGTGCCAGCAGTTACGGAGGACTAGCGGAACTGAACACCGGGGAGCTGTTTTTT.

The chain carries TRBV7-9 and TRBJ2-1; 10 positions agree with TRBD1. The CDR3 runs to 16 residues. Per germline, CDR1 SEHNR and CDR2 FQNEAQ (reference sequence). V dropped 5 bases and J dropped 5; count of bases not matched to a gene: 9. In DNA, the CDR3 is TGTGCCAGCAGCGCGCTGACAGGGGGCGTTAACAATGAGCAGTTCTTC. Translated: CASSALTGGVNNEQFF. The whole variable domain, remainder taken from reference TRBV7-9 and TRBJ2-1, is DTGVSQNPRHKITKRGQNVTFRCDPISEHNRLYWYRQTLGQGPEFLTYFQNEAQLEKSRLLSDRFSAERPKGSFSTLEIQRTEQGDSAMYLCASSALTGGVNNEQFFGPGTRLTVL.

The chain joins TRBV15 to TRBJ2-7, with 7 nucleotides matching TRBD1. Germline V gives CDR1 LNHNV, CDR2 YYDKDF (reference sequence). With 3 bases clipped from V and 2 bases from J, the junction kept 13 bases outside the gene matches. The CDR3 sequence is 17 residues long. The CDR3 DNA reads TGTGCCACCAGCAGTGATCTTCTTGGACAGGACGCCTACGAGCAGTACTTC. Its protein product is CATSSDLLGQDAYEQYF.

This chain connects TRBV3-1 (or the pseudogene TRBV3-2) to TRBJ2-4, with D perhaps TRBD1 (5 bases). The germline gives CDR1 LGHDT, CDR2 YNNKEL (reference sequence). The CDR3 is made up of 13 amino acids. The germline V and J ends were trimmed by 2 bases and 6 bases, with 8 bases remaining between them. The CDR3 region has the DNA TGTGCCAGCAGCCAAAGACAGTTAAACATTCAGTACTTC. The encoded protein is CASSQRQLNIQYF.

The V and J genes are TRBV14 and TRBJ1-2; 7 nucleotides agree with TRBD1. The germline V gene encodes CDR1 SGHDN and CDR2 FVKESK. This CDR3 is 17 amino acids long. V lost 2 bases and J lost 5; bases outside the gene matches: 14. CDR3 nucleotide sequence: TGTGCCAGCAGCCAACAATATCCCCGGGACAGAACATATGGCTACACCTTC. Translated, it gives CASSQQYPRDRTYGYTF.

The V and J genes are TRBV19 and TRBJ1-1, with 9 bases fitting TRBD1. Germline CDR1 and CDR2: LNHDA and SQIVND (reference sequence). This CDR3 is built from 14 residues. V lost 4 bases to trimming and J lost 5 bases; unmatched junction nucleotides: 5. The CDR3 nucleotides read TGTGCCAGTAGTACAACAGGGGGCAGGACTGAAGCTTTCTTT. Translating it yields CASSTTGGRTEAFF.

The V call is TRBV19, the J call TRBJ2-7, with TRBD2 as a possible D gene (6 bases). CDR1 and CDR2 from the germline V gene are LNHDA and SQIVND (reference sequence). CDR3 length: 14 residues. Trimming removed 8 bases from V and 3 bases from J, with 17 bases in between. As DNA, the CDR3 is TGTGCCAGTGGGGGGTCGGGGGTCGGCTACGAGCAGTACTTC. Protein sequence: CASGGSGVGYEQYF.

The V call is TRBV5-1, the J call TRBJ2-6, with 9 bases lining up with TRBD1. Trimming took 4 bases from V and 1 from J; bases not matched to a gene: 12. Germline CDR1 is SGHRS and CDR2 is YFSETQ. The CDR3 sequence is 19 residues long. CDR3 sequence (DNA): TGCGCCAGCAGCGCCATCAGGAGGGACAGGGTGTCTGGGGCCAACGTCCTGACTTTC. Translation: CASSAIRRDRVSGANVLTF.

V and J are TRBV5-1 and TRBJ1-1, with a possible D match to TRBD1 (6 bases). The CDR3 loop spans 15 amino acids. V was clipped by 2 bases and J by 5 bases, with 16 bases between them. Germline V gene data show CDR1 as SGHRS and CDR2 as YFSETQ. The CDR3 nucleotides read TGCGCCAGCAGCTTAGGACAGCTCGGTAGGACTGAAGCTTTCTTT. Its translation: CASSLGQLGRTEAFF.

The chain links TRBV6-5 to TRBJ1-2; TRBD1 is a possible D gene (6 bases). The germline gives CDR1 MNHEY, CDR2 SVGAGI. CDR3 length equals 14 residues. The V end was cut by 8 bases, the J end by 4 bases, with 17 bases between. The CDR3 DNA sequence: TGTGCCAGCGAAACGGGGGGGCAGAGCTATGGCTACACCTTC. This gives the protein CASETGGQSYGYTF.

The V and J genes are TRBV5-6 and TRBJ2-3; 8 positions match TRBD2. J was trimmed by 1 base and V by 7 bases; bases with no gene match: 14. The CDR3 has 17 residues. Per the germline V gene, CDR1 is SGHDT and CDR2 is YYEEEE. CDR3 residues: CASSRGAGTSGTDTQYF. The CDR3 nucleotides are TGTGCCAGCTCAAGGGGCGCCGGGACTAGTGGCACAGATACGCAGTATTTT.

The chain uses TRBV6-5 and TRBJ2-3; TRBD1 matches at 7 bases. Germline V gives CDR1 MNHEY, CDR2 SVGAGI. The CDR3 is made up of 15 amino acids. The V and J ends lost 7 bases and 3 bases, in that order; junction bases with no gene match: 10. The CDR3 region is CASMLWTGGTDTQYF. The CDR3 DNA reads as TGTGCCAGCATGTTGTGGACAGGTGGAACAGATACGCAGTATTTT.

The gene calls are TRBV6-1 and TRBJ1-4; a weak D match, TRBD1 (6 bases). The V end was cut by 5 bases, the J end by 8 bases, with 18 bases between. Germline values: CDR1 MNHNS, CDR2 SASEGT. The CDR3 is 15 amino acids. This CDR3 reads CASSTTGSVLEKLFF. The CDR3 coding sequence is TGTGCCAGCAGTACAACAGGGTCCGTGCTAGAAAAACTGTTTTTT.

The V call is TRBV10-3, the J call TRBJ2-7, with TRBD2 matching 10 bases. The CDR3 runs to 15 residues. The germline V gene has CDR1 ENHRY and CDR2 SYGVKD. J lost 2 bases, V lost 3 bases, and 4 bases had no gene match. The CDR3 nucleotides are TGTGCCATCAGTGATCTAGCGGGAGCCCCCTACGAGCAGTACTTC. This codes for CAISDLAGAPYEQYF.